Below are 9 T cell receptor beta chains sequenced from a single sample in a study of shared clonotypes between healthy human individuals. The protocol was immunoSEQ multiplex PCR, while the TCRdb copy is restricted to in-frame clones and leaves out a portion. Of under 1,100,000 clones in the sample, 60% to 80% were seen once. Sequences were obtained from memory CD4+ T cells sorted from blood. Sample subset: CD45RA-negative fraction. Receptor source: a young man in good health.

The chain carries TRBV19 and TRBJ2-7; 8 bases match TRBD2. CDR3 size: 14 residues. Germline V gene sequence: CDR1 LNHDA, CDR2 SQIVND (reference sequence). Losses at the gene ends were 6 bases for V and 0 bases for J; bases not matched to a gene: 4. Written as DNA, the CDR3 is TGTGCCAGTAGACGGGGGGGGAACTCCTACGAGCAGTACTTC. It codes for CASRRGGNSYEQYF.

The V gene is TRBV5-1, the J gene TRBJ2-2; D gene unclear. The CDR3 spans 12 residues. Per the germline V gene, CDR1 is SGHRS and CDR2 is YFSETQ. V lost 3 bases, J lost 5 bases, and 5 bases lay in between. The CDR3 DNA sequence: TGCGCCAGCAGCTGGGAAACCGGGGAGCTGTTTTTT. It specifies CASSWETGELFF.

CDR3 region: CSVDSIRVRDREGGYTF. The CDR3 DNA follows: TGCAGCGTTGACTCCATCAGAGTAAGGGACAGGGAGGGAGGCTACACCTTC. The chain has TRBV29-1 and TRBJ1-2; 9 positions agree with TRBD1. The germline CDR1 and CDR2 sequences are SQVTM and ANQGSEA. The CDR3 consists of 17 residues. Unmatched junction bases numbered 19, after V lost 3 bases and J lost 8 bases.

This clone was observed a handful of times. This sequence joins TRBV11-2 and TRBJ2-3, with 9 bases lining up with TRBD2. This CDR3 contains 16 residues. Germline V gene lookup returns CDR1 SGHAT and CDR2 FQNNGV. V gave up 5 bases and J gave up 4 bases; unmatched junction bases: 10. The CDR3 coding sequence is TGTGCCAGCAGCGCGTGGACTAGCGTAGATTCAGATACGCAGTATTTT. Its protein product is CASSAWTSVDSDTQYF.

Written as DNA, the CDR3 is TGTGCCAGCAGCTTAGCGGGGGGTGGACAGTATTTT. Translation: CASSLAGGGQYF. This chain links TRBV5-4 with TRBJ2-3, with 9 bases fitting TRBD2. CDR1 is SGHNT and CDR2 is YYREEE in the germline V gene (reference sequence). The CDR3 runs 12 residues. V trimming: 2 bases; J trimming: 12 bases; junction bases outside the gene matches: 4.

This clone was found many times. The chain has TRBV7-9 and TRBJ1-6; D gene ambiguous. Germline CDR1 SEHNR, CDR2 FQNEAQ (reference sequence). The CDR3 runs 12 residues. V was shortened by 0 bases and J by 9 bases, with 3 bases between the two germline ends. The CDR3 is CASSLAASPLHF. CDR3 coding DNA: TGTGCCAGCAGCTTAGCGGCTTCACCCCTCCACTTT.

This clone turned up a few times. The CDR3 region is CASQRTGNTEAFF. The CDR3 DNA reads TGTGCCAGCCAAAGGACAGGGAACACTGAAGCTTTCTTT. The rearrangement links TRBV6-5 to TRBJ1-1, with 7 bases lining up with TRBD1. The germline V gene has CDR1 MNHEY and CDR2 SVGAGI. Trimming removed 8 bases from V and 1 base from J; junction bases left unmatched: 4. The CDR3 extends over 13 amino acids.

The chain combines TRBV19 with TRBJ1-5, with unresolved D. The CDR3 is 15 amino acids. Germline V gene data show CDR1 as LNHDA and CDR2 as SQIVND (reference sequence). The ends were cut back, 3 bases at V and 0 bases at J, with 9 bases in the middle. CDR3: CASSIWSDSNQPQHF. In nucleotides, the CDR3 is TGTGCCAGTAGTATCTGGTCTGATAGCAATCAGCCCCAGCATTTT.

This chain connects TRBV27 to TRBJ2-1; unclear D gene. The germline V gene encodes CDR1 MNHEY and CDR2 SMNVEV (reference sequence). With 6 bases removed from V and 0 bases from J, the gap between germline ends came to 12 bases. CDR3 length: 15 residues. The CDR3 here is CASSVSRLSYNEQFF. For the CDR3, the DNA is TGTGCCAGCAGCGTTAGCCGACTCTCCTACAATGAGCAGTTCTTC.